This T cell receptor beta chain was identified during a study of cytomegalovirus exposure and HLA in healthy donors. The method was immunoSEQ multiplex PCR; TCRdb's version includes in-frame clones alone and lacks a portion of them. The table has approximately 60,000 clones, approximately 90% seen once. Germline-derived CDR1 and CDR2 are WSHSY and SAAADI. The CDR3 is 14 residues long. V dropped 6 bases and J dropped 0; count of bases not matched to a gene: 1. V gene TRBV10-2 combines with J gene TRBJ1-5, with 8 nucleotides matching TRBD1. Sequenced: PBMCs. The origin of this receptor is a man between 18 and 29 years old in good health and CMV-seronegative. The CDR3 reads CASSDRGSNQPQHF. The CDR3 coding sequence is TGCGCCAGCAGCGACAGGGGTAGCAATCAGCCCCAGCATTTT.